This T cell receptor (beta chain) emerged from a study of blood T cell repertoires in COVID-19. Seattle enrolled patients during active infection and tracked them longitudinally. Clones were read by immunoSEQ multiplex PCR, and TCRdb kept only the in-frame ones, dropping some. The sample carries 300,000 to 400,000 clones, 75% to 90% recorded once. Trimming took 4 bases from V and 3 from J, leaving 12 bases between them. Germline V gene lookup returns CDR1 SGHRS and CDR2 YFSETQ. CDR3 size: 14 residues. The sequenced material came from peripheral blood. The chain uses TRBV5-1 and TRBJ2-3, with unresolved D. This receptor was taken from a woman in her fifties or sixties with COVID-19, enrolled during active disease. The CDR3 nucleotides read TGCGCCAGCAGCACACAGTCCGGAACAGATACGCAGTATTTT. It encodes CASSTQSGTDTQYF.